This section outlines one T cell receptor beta chain sequence together with its context. Antigen: not known. The data are from a study of OX40 agonist ivuxolimab in advanced cancers. Study in general: Therapy given before enrollment (anti-PD-1, anti-PD-L1 or anti-CTLA-4) was allowed, and over 35% had some. One patient with hepatocellular carcinoma and two with cutaneous melanoma, three in all, had partial responses.

General study results and limits: Among the lowest peripheral clonal expansion occurred in 0.1-3.0 mg/kg partial responders.

The data were produced by immunoSEQ multiplex PCR, yet TCRdb's version contains in-frame clones alone and is incomplete. The data show some 76,000 clones, with 93% seen just once and roughly 6.4% held by the top ten. CDR3 size: 13 residues. The germline V gene encodes CDR1 GTSNPN and CDR2 SVGIG (reference sequence). Trimming at V came to 5 bases and at J to 3 bases, leaving 4 bases not matched to a gene. The chain joins TRBV30 to TRBJ1-5; 7 bases are shared with TRBD1. This TCR was sampled from an adult with an advanced solid tumor such as melanoma, head and neck, liver or kidney cancer. The sequencing used CD4+ or CD8+ T cells sorted from blood, collected in a trial of the OX40 agonist ivuxolimab. The CDR3 sequence is CAWGTVINQPQHF. CDR3 coding DNA: TGTGCCTGGGGGACAGTCATCAATCAGCCCCAGCATTTT.